A selection of T cell receptor beta chains follows, all from one sample in a study of relationships among human T cell subsets. Each CDR3 protein gets one entry after TCRdb re-called the multiplex PCR reads with MiXCR. The sample records fewer than 3,500 distinct CDR3 sequences, 82% being singletons. Sequenced input: total T cells sorted from blood. The receptors shown here come from a man between 35 and 55 years old in good health. CDR3s include the opening cysteine and the closing phenylalanine or tryptophan. D genes are given only for firm matches.

TRBJ1-1,TRBV27,-,CASSLVARTEAFF,TGTGCCAGCAGTTTGGTCGCCCGCACTGAAGCTTTCTTT
TRBJ2-3,TRBV20-1,TRBD1,CSASQGADTQYF,TGCAGTGCTAGCCAGGGGGCAGATACGCAGTATTTT
TRBJ1-6,TRBV20-1,-,CSAREGSGASPLHF,TGCAGTGCTAGAGAAGGGTCAGGGGCTTCACCCCTCCACTTT
TRBJ2-7,TRBV10-3,-,CASRALGSYEQYF,TGTGCCAGCAGGGCTCTCGGCTCCTACGAGCAGTACTTC
TRBJ2-5,TRBV29-1,-,CSVGTDQETQYF,TGCAGCGTTGGGACGGACCAAGAGACCCAGTACTTC
TRBJ2-3,TRBV5-1,TRBD2,CASSLQGTSGSDTQYF,TGCGCCAGCAGCTTGCAGGGGACTAGCGGATCAGATACGCAGTACTTT
TRBJ2-6,TRBV29-1,-,CSVEWLNSGANVLTF,TGCAGCGTTGAATGGCTGAACTCTGGGGCCAACGTCCTGACTTTC
TRBJ2-7,TRBV11-3,TRBD2,CASSPSGGPYYEQYF,TGTGCCAGCAGCCCTAGCGGGGGACCCTACTACGAGCAGTACTTC
TRBJ1-2,TRBV10-3,-,CAISDKGYYGYTF,TGTGCCATCAGTGATAAAGGATACTATGGCTACACCTTC
TRBJ2-1,TRBV5-1,-,CASNRDRWDNEQFF,TGCGCCAGTAACCGGGACCGGTGGGACAATGAGCAGTTCTTC
TRBJ2-7,TRBV7-3,-,CASRPGTYEQYF,TGTGCCAGCAGACCGGGCACCTACGAGCAGTACTTC
TRBJ2-7,TRBV11-2,-,CASSLGSTGRVQYF,TGTGCCAGCAGCTTAGGGAGTACAGGGAGAGTCCAGTACTTC
TRBJ2-5,TRBV5-6,TRBD2,CASSGMLAGRGETQYF,TGCGCCAGCAGCGGGATGTTAGCGGGGAGAGGAGAGACCCAGTACTTC
TRBJ1-5,TRBV19,-,CAHSGRRNQPQHF,TGTGCCCATTCCGGCCGGCGAAATCAGCCCCAGCATTTT
TRBJ2-5,TRBV12-3/TRBV12-4,-,CASSLAFSETQYF,TGTGCCAGCAGTTTAGCGTTCTCGGAGACCCAGTACTTC